This T cell receptor beta chain emerged from a study of regulatory T cells in long-lasting Graves disease (dated by TCRdb to the early 2020s). Background for the entire study: In the newly diagnosed Graves' disease group, patients had been taking antithyroid drugs for less than 3 months. Persistent Graves' disease patients were compared with newly diagnosed Graves' disease patients by peripheral blood TCR sequencing and RNA sequencing. The study was registered as a clinical trial and conducted in China. TCR sequencing covered 13 persistent and 20 or so newly diagnosed Graves' disease patients, some 33 samples in total.

What this sample's time point label stands for: newly diagnosed GD, antithyroid drugs for less than 3 months. RNA was extracted from PBMCs in TRIzol for both TCR sequencing and RNA sequencing. The diagnosis of Graves' disease was made according to American Thyroid Association guidelines. Recruitment of patients was carried out at an endocrinology department in Xi'an, China. Each patient gave approximately 9 milliliters of peripheral blood, collected in an EDTA anticoagulant tube. Ficoll Paque Plus density gradient separation was used to isolate PBMCs, and no further T cell sorting was done. RNA quality was checked with an Agilent 2100 Bioanalyzer and agarose gel, and concentration with a NanoDrop 2000. This clonotype was counted ten times or more. Its antigen is not yet known. It has no much larger one-base neighbor in the sample; base qualities were not kept. Broader findings and caveats from the paper: Sequencing and analysis were limited to the TCR beta chain. Persistent Graves' disease patients showed lower TCR Shannon entropy and fewer highly expanded clones than newly diagnosed patients, suggesting clonal expansion. TRBV28, TRBJ1-2 and TRBJ2-5 were preferentially used in persistent disease, while TRBV20-1 and TRBJ2-1 were favored in newly diagnosed disease. Peripheral blood alone was examined, since thyroid tissue, which constituted the primary lesion, could not be accessed. As a limitation, the authors acknowledged that the small sample size may reduce accuracy. A larger number of public clonotypes was shared among persistent patients (about 2,700) than among newly diagnosed patients (roughly 970).

The library was generated by multiplex PCR. TCRdb records Illumina HiSeq 4000 as the sequencer. CDR3 regions were amplified by Arm-PCR with iRepertoire HTBI primers to construct TCR beta libraries. Before sequencing, the PCR products underwent gel purification. The study's processing was this. Across samples, about 63 TRBV and 15 or so TRBJ segments were identified and used for gene usage analysis of CDR3 amino acid clonotypes. COPE and FqMerger were used to merge the filtered high-quality paired reads into contigs. BLAST was used to align contigs to IMGT TRBV, TRBD and TRBJ reference genes, and CDR3 was defined according to IMGT. Clonotypes above 0.1% frequency were classified as highly expanded clones. Shannon entropy was used to measure repertoire diversity, and the Gini coefficient was used to measure V-J evenness. Clonotypes shared by more than one individual were considered public. TCRdb handled the public reads itself, with Q25 trimming in fastp and clone calling in MiXCR, and kept productive beta chains. A single entry per CDR3 protein holds the most common genes and DNA from its merged rows. These V and J calls originate from TCRdb's pipeline instead of the authors' own analysis. The sample includes more than 300,000 distinct CDR3 sequences, with 15% to 17% observed a single time. 20% to 25% of the sample lies in the top ten.

V and J are trimmed by 0 bases and 1 base, and the gene matches miss 4 bases of the junction. Measured from the cysteine to the phenylalanine, the CDR3 is 15 residues long. Only the CDR3 portion is preserved as DNA: 45 bases, with reading frame beginning at the first base. Taken from the germline V gene, the CDR1 and CDR2 loops are SQVTM and ANQGSEA. The clonotype originates from a female donor with Graves disease. The V gene is TRBV29-1 and the J gene is TRBJ2-5; TRBD1 matches 8 bases in the middle. The specimen was peripheral blood mononuclear cells (PBMCs), collected at new diagnosis, from a patient treated with antithyroid drugs. The DNA sequence is as follows: TGCAGCGTTGAAGATTTTGACAGGGGCCAAGAGACCCAGTACTTC. Translated, this gives CSVEDFDRGQETQYF.